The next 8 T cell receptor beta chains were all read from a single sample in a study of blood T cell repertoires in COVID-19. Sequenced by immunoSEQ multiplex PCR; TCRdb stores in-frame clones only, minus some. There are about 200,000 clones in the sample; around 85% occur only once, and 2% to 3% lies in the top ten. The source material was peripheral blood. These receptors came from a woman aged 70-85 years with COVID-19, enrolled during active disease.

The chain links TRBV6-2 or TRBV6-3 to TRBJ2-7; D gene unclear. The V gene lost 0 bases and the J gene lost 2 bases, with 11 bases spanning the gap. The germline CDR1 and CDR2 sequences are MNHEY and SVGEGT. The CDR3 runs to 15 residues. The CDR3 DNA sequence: TGTGCCAGCAGTTACTCTTTATCGACTGCCTACGAGCAGTACTTC. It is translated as CASSYSLSTAYEQYF.

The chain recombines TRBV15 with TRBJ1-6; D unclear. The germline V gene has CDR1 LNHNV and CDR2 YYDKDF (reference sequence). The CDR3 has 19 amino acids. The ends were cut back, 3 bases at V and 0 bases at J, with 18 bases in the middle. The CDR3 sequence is CATSRTRGQSSSYNSPLHF. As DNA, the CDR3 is TGTGCCACCAGCAGGACTAGAGGGCAGTCGAGCTCCTATAATTCACCCCTCCACTTT.

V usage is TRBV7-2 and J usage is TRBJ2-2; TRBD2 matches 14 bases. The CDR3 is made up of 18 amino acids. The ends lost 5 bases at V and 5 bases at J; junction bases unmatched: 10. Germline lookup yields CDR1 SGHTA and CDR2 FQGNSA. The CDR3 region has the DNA TGTGCCAGCAGCCCCGGGACTAGCGGGAGATTCAGGACCGGGGAGCTGTTTTTT. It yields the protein CASSPGTSGRFRTGELFF. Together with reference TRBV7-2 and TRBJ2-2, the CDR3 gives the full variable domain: GAGVSQSPSNKVTEKGKDVELRCDPISGHTALYWYRQSLGQGLEFLIYFQGNSAPDKSGLPSDRFSAERTGGSVSTLTIQRTQQEDSAVYLCASSPGTSGRFRTGELFFGEGSRLTVL.

CDR3 loop: CASRAGEEGEAFF. In DNA, the CDR3 is TGTGCCAGCAGGGCGGGTGAAGAGGGTGAAGCTTTCTTT. The J gene is TRBJ1-1, the V gene TRBV6-6; no firm D call. The germline V gene encodes CDR1 MNHNY and CDR2 SVGAGI (reference sequence). V was shortened by 6 bases and J by 7 bases, with 15 bases between the two germline ends. This CDR3 comprises 13 residues.

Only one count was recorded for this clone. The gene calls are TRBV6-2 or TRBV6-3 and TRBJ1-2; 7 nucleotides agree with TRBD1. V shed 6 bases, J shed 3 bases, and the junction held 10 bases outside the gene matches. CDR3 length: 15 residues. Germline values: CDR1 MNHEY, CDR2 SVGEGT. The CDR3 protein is CASSLTGLADYGYTF. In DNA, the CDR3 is TGTGCCAGCAGCCTGACAGGGCTTGCGGACTATGGCTACACCTTC.

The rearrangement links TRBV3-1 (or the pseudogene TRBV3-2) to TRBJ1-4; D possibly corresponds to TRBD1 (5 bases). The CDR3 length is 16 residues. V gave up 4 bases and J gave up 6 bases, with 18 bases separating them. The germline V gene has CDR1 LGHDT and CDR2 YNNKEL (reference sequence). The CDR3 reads CASSRGSGAGDEKLFF. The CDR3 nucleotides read TGTGCCAGCAGCCGCGGTAGTGGGGCGGGGGATGAAAAACTGTTTTTT.

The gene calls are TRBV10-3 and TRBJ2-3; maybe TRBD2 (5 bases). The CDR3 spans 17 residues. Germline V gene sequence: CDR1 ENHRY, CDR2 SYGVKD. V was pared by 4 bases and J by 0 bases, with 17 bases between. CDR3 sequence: CAISGKDSLASTDTQYF. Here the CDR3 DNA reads TGTGCCATCAGTGGGAAGGACTCGCTGGCTAGCACAGATACGCAGTATTTT.

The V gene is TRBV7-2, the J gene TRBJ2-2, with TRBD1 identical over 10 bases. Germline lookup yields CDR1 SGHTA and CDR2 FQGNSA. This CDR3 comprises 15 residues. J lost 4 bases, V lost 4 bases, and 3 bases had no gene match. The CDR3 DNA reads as TGTGCCAGCAGCTCGGGACAGGGGAGCACCGGGGAGCTGTTTTTT. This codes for CASSSGQGSTGELFF.